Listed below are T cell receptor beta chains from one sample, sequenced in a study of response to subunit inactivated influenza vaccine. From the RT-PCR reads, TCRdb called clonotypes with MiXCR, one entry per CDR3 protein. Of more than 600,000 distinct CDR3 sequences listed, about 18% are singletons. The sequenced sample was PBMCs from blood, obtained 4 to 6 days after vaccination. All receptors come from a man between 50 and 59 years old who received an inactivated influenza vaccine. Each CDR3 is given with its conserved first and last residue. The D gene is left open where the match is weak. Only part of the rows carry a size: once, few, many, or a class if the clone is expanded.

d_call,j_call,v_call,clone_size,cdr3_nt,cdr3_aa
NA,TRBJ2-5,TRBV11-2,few,TGTGCCAGCAGCAAGGAGTGGGGGGAGACCCAGTACTTC,CASSKEWGETQYF
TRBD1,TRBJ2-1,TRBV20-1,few,TGCAGTGCTAGAGATCTTAGGACAGGGGCCTACAATGAGCAGTTCTTC,CSARDLRTGAYNEQFF
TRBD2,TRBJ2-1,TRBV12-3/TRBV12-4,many,TGTGCCAGCAGTTTTGGAGGCGGGGGGCCCTACAATGAGCAGTTCTTC,CASSFGGGGPYNEQFF
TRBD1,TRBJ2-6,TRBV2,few,TGTGCCAGCAAAGAACAGGGGCCTGGGGCCAACGTCCTGACTTTC,CASKEQGPGANVLTF
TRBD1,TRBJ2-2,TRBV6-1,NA,TGTGCCAGCAGTGAAAACAGGGGGATTACCGGGGAGCTGTTTTTT,CASSENRGITGELFF
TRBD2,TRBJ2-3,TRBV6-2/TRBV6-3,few,TGTGCCAGCAGTTACCTTAGCGGGGGGGCGGCAGATACGCAGTATTTT,CASSYLSGGAADTQYF
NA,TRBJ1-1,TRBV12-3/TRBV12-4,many,TGTGCCAGCAGCCCGACCGGGTATTCTGAAGCTTTCTTT,CASSPTGYSEAFF
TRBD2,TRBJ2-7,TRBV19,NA,TGTGCCAGTAGTATACGAGCGGGGGGAAGCTACGAGCAGTACTTC,CASSIRAGGSYEQYF
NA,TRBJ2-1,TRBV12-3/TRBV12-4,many,TGTGCCAGCAGTCTGGACAATTTGGATGAGCAGTTCTTC,CASSLDNLDEQFF
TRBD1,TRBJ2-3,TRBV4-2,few,TGTGCCAGCAGCCAAGTACCGGTCCGACAGGGTAGCACAGATACGCAGTATTTT,CASSQVPVRQGSTDTQYF
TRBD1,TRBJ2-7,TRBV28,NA,TGTGCCAGCAAAATCGACAGGGGTGGCTACGAGCAGTACTTC,CASKIDRGGYEQYF
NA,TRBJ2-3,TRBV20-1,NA,TGCAGTGCTAGAATTTTTGGGGCTGCCCGGGGCACAGATACGCAGTATTTT,CSARIFGAARGTDTQYF
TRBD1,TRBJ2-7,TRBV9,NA,TGTGCCAGCAGCCCGTCCGTTACAGGGGGCTACGAGCAGTACTTC,CASSPSVTGGYEQYF
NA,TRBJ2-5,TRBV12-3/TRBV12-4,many,TGTGCCAGCAGTTTAGCGGGAAAGACCCAGTACTTC,CASSLAGKTQYF
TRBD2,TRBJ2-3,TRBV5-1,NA,TGCGCCAGCAGCTTGGCCCATGCGGGAGGGGACACAGATACGCAGTATTTT,CASSLAHAGGDTDTQYF
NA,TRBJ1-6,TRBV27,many,TGTGCCAGCAGTTTACTAGGGGTTGGTAATTCACCCCTCCACTTT,CASSLLGVGNSPLHF
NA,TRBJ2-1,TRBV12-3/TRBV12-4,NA,TGTGCCAGCAGTCCACCGGGACGGGTTTTTAGTGAGCAGTTCTTC,CASSPPGRVFSEQFF
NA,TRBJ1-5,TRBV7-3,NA,TGTGCCAGCAGCTTCCGGTGCAATCAGCCCCAGCATTTT,CASSFRCNQPQHF
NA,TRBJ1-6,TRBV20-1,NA,TGCAGTGCTAGGAGGCAGGGTAGAGAATCACCCCTCCACTTT,CSARRQGRESPLHF
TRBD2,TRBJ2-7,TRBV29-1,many,TGCAGCGTTGGTGCAACCGGGACTAGCGGGAGGGCTTACGAGCAGTACTTC,CSVGATGTSGRAYEQYF
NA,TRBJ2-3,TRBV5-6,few,TGTGCCAGCAGGATGAGCGGAGATACGCAGTATTTT,CASRMSGDTQYF
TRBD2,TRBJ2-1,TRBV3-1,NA,TGTGCCAGCAGCCAAGATTGGGGACTAGCGGGAGGAAAAGACTACAATGAGCAGTTCTTC,CASSQDWGLAGGKDYNEQFF
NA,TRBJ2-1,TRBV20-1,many,TGCAGTGCTAAAAAGGGACAAGACAATGAGCAGTTCTTC,CSAKKGQDNEQFF
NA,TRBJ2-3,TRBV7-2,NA,TGTGCCAGCAGCGGCGGGGAAAGGACAGATACGCAGTATTTT,CASSGGERTDTQYF
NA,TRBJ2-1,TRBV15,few,TGTGCCACCAGGGGTTTAGTACTGAACAATGAGCAGTTCTTC,CATRGLVLNNEQFF
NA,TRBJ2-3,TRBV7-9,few,TGTGCCAGCAGCGAGACGACCCCAGATACGCAGTATTTT,CASSETTPDTQYF
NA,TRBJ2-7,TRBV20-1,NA,TGCAGTGCTAGTTCCAGCCCGCTTTCTTACGAGCAGTACTTC,CSASSSPLSYEQYF
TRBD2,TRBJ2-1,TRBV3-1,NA,TGTGCCAGCAGCCAGACTAGCGGGTACAATGAGCAGTTCTTC,CASSQTSGYNEQFF
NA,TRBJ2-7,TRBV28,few,TGTGCCAGCAGTTTCCCGGGCCCAGGGGACGAGCAGTACTTC,CASSFPGPGDEQYF
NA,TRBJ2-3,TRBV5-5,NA,TGTGCCAGCAGCCGCCCTATAGATACGCAGTATTTT,CASSRPIDTQYF
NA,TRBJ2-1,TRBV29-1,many,TGCAGCGTTGAAGGGTCAGAGCAGTTCTTC,CSVEGSEQFF
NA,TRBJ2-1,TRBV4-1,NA,TGCGCCAGCAGCCAAGATCTCCGGGTCGGTAGCTACAATGAGCAGTTCTTC,CASSQDLRVGSYNEQFF
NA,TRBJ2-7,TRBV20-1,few,TGCAGTGCTAGAGGGCAAGGTCTCTCCTACGAGCAGTACTTC,CSARGQGLSYEQYF
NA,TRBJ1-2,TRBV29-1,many,TGCAGCGTTGCTGCCTATAGCGTCGATGGCTACACCTTC,CSVAAYSVDGYTF
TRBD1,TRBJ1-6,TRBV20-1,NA,TGCAGTGCTAGATGGACAGGGTTTGATTCACCCCTCCACTTT,CSARWTGFDSPLHF
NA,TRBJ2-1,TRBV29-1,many,TGCAGCGTTGATGGCGGAACGACTACCAATGAGCAGTTCTTC,CSVDGGTTTNEQFF
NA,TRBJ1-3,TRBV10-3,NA,TGTGCCATCAGTTCGCGGGGGAACACCATATATTTT,CAISSRGNTIYF
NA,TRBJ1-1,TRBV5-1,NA,TGCGCCAGCAGCTCGGCGGACGGGAACACTGAAGCTTTCTTT,CASSSADGNTEAFF
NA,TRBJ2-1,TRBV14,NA,TGTGCCAGCAGCCAAGAAATCGGGACATTCGACAATGAGCAGTTCTTC,CASSQEIGTFDNEQFF
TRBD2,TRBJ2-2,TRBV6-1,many,TGTGCCAGCAGTCCAGGACTAGCGGGGGTCGGCGGGGAGCTGTTTTTT,CASSPGLAGVGGELFF